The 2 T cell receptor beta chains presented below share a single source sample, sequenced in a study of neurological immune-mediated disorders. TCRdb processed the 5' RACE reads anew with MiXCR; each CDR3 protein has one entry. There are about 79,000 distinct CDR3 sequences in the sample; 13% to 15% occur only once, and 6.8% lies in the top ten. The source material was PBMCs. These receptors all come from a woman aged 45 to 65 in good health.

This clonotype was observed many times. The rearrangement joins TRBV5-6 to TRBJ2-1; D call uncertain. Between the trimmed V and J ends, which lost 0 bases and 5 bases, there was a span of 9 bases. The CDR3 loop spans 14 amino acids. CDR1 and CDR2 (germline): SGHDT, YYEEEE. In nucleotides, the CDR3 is TGTGCCAGCAGCTTGGTGCGCCCAGACAATGAGCAGTTCTTC. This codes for CASSLVRPDNEQFF.

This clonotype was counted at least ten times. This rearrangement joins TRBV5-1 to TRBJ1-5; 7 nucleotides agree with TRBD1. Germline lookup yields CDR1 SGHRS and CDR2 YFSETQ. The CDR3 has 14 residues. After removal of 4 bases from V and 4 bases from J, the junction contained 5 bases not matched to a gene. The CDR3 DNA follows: TGCGCCAGCAGCCCGACAGGGATTAATCAGCCCCAGCATTTT. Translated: CASSPTGINQPQHF.